The subject of this entry is one TCR beta chain. The data originate from a study of blood T cell repertoires in COVID-19. Looking at the study overall: Sites across the United States, Italy and Spain contributed samples from acute and convalescent COVID-19.

Measured with immunoSEQ multiplex PCR; TCRdb has only the in-frame clones, and not every one. The sample contains 150,000 to 200,000 clones, about 77% of which appear only once. In germline, CDR1 is MNHEY, CDR2 SVGEGT. V was pared by 2 bases and J by 6 bases, with 13 bases between. There are 14 residues in the CDR3. Participant-reported clinical history was the basis for cohort assignment. The chain recombines TRBV6-2 or TRBV6-3 with TRBJ1-1, with D possibly being TRBD1 (6 bases). Sequenced sample: PBMCs or T cells enriched from blood (not recorded which). This clonotype was sampled from a woman aged 45-60 years with acute COVID-19. This CDR3 reads CASSYEGGAAEAFF. CDR3 DNA sequence: TGTGCCAGCAGTTACGAGGGGGGGGCCGCTGAAGCTTTCTTT.